The entry that follows covers one TCR beta chain sequence. Its antigen is still unknown. The data are from a study of graft-versus-host responses after intestinal transplantation. As for the study in general: Each recipient received a multivisceral, liver-intestinal, or isolated intestinal graft. Anti-thymocyte globulin induction was given to all recipients, followed by tacrolimus and steroids for roughly 3 years.

The protocol was immunoSEQ multiplex PCR, while the TCRdb copy is restricted to in-frame clones and leaves out a portion. The sample comprises about 89,000 clones, 85% to 95% of which are singletons, and 2% to 2.5% rests with the top ten. The input for sequencing was unstimulated CD8+ T cells sorted from spleen or lymph node cells, taken before intestinal transplant. The receptor was isolated from a human donor who received an intestinal transplant.

CDR3 in DNA: TGTGCCAGTAGTATCCTCGGACAGGGGGTGTCGGAAGCTTTCTTT. Translated: CASSILGQGVSEAFF. The rearrangement joins TRBV19 to TRBJ1-1; 10 bases agree with TRBD1. In germline, CDR1 is LNHDA, CDR2 SQIVND (reference sequence). CDR3 size: 15 residues. With V trimmed by 3 bases and J by 8 bases, 9 bases remained unmatched.